Reported below is one T cell receptor (beta chain). The CDR3 loop spans 12 amino acids. Germline CDR1 is LNHDA and CDR2 is SQIVND (reference sequence). V was clipped by 5 bases and J by 3 bases, with 8 bases between them. These data belong to a study of blood T cell repertoires in COVID-19. Sequencing used immunoSEQ multiplex PCR; TCRdb keeps in-frame clones, though not all of them. The sample has 200,000 or so clones, 88% seen once; the top ten hold around 1.6%. The sample comprised peripheral blood. The clonotype comes from a man aged 65 to 85 with acute or convalescent COVID-19. J is TRBJ2-7 and V is TRBV19; the D is unclear. The CDR3 spells CASSQADYEQYF. The CDR3 bases are TGTGCCAGTAGTCAAGCCGACTACGAGCAGTACTTC.